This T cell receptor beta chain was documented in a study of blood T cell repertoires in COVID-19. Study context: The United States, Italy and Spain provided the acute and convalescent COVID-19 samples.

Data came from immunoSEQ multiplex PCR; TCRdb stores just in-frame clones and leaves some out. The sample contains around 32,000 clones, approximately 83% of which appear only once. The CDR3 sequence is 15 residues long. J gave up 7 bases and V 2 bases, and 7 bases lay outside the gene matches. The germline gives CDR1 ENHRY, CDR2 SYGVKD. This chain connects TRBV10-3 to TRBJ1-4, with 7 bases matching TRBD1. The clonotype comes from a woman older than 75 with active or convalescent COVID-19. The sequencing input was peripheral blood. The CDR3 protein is CAISEIGTVGEKLFF. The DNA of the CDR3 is TGTGCCATCAGTGAGATAGGGACAGTAGGTGAAAAACTGTTTTTT.